This TCR beta chain is drawn from a study of cytomegalovirus exposure and HLA in healthy donors. CDR3 length: 16 amino acids. V dropped 5 bases and J dropped 2 bases, with 17 bases sitting between them. Per the germline V gene, CDR1 is SGHVS and CDR2 is FQNEAQ. The primer mix had 60 Vbeta and 13 Jbeta primers. Sequencing used immunoSEQ multiplex PCR; TCRdb keeps in-frame clones, though not all of them. The table has under 200,000 clones, approximately 80% seen once. This TCR was recovered from a woman aged 50 to 60 in good health and CMV-seronegative. The chain is built from TRBV7-8 and TRBJ2-3; maybe TRBD2 (6 bases). Sequencing was performed on PBMCs. CDR3 DNA sequence: TGTGCCAGCAGCCACGGGTGGAGGGCTTACACAGATACGCAGTATTTT. The encoded protein is CASSHGWRAYTDTQYF.